The clone carrying this T cell receptor (beta chain) was found many times. CDR3 length equals 18 residues. Germline V CDR1 and CDR2: SGHTA, FQGNSA. The germline V and J ends were trimmed by 2 bases and 3 bases, with 17 bases remaining between them. This sample is part of a study of neurological immune-mediated disorders. TCRdb processed the 5' RACE reads anew with MiXCR; each CDR3 protein has one entry. Of tens of thousands of distinct CDR3 sequences listed, more than 4% are singletons. The TCR sequence derives from a woman aged 45-59 years with multiple sclerosis. Sequenced input: PBMCs. The chain has TRBV7-2 and TRBJ2-6; perhaps TRBD1 as D (5 bases). CDR3: CASSLTPAAGIGANVLTF. The CDR3 DNA reads TGTGCCAGCAGCTTAACCCCCGCGGCAGGGATTGGGGCCAACGTCCTGACTTTC.